This T cell receptor (beta chain) is drawn from a study of patients and donors after allogeneic stem cell transplantation. CDR3 length: 14 amino acids. Between the trimmed V and J ends, which lost 4 bases and 6 bases, there was a span of 12 bases. Germline V gives CDR1 MNHNS, CDR2 SASEGT. This clonotype occurred a few times. TCRdb analysed the RT-PCR reads with MiXCR anew, one entry per CDR3 protein. The sample consists of about 400,000 distinct CDR3 sequences, around 15% of them appearing once. This TCR was recovered from a human donor who was either an allogeneic HSCT recipient or a stem cell or donor lymphocyte infusion donor (not recorded which). It is not recorded whose cells these are; they may come from a transplant donor. The specimen was blood, either unsorted or a sorted T cell fraction (not recorded which). This chain connects TRBV6-1 to TRBJ2-2; D is unresolved. The CDR3 DNA reads as TGTGCCAGCAGTGTCGGCAGATCGGCCGGGGAGCTGTTTTTT. Protein: CASSVGRSAGELFF.